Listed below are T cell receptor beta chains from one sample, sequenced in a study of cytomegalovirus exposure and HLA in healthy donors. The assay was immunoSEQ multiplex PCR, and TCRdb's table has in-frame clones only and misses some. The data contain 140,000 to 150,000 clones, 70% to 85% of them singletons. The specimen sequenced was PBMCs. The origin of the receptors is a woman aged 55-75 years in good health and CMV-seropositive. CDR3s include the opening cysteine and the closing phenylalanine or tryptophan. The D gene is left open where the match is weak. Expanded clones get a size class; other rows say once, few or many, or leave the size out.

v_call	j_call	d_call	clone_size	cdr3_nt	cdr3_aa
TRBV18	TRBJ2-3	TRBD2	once	TGTGCCAGCTCAGAACTAGCGGGAGGGCCGTCAGATACGCAGTATTTT	CASSELAGGPSDTQYF
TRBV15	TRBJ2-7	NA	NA	TGTGCCACCAGCGGTTCAGGGCTCTCGCCCTACGAGCAGTACTTC	CATSGSGLSPYEQYF
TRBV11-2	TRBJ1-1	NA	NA	TGTGCCAGCAGCTTAGGAGGGCTGAGGAACACTGAAGCTTTCTTT	CASSLGGLRNTEAFF
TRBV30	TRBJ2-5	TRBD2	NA	TGTGCCTGGCGGATAAAGGGACTAGCGGATCAAGGGACCCAGTACTTC	CAWRIKGLADQGTQYF
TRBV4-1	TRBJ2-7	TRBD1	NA	TGCGCCAGCAGCCAGACCCGACAGGGGGCGAGAGAGCAGTACTTC	CASSQTRQGAREQYF
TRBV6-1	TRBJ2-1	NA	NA	TGTGCCAGCAAAGAGGGGCGGGGCCGCTACAATGAGCAGTTCTTC	CASKEGRGRYNEQFF
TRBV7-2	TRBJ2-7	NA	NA	TGTGCCAGCAGCTTACGGGTCGGTCCGGGCTACGAGCAGTACTTC	CASSLRVGPGYEQYF
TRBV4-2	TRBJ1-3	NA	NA	TGTGCCAGCAGCCACGGAACGGGGGGAGGCGGAAACACCATATATTTT	CASSHGTGGGGNTIYF
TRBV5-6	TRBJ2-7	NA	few	TGTGCCAGCAGCTTGGGGGGTCGGGGGATCTACGAGCAGTACTTC	CASSLGGRGIYEQYF
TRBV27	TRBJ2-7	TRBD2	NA	TGTGCCAGCAGTTTAGCGGGGCGGGGGTACGAGCAGTACTTC	CASSLAGRGYEQYF
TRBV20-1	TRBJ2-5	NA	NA	TGCAGTGCTATACTACAAGAGACCCAGTACTTC	CSAILQETQYF
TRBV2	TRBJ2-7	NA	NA	TGTGCCAGCAGGGAGGGCACCTACGAGCAGTACTTC	CASREGTYEQYF
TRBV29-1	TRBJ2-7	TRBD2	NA	TGCAGCGTTGTACTAGCGGGAGGTTACGAGCAGTACTTC	CSVVLAGGYEQYF
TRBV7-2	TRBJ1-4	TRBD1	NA	TGTGCCAGCAGCCACCCTACGACAGGGGAAAAACTGTTTTTT	CASSHPTTGEKLFF
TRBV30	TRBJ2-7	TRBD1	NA	TGTGCCTGGAGCGTTTTCCCCCACGGGACAGGGAATCCCTACGAGCAGTACTTC	CAWSVFPHGTGNPYEQYF
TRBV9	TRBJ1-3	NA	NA	TGTGCCAGCAGCGTTCGACAGGCCCACTCTGGAAACACCATATATTTT	CASSVRQAHSGNTIYF
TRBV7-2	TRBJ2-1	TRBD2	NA	TGTGCCAGCAGCGCAAGGCTAGCGGGAGCTTTGGGAAACAATGAGCAGTTCTTC	CASSARLAGALGNNEQFF
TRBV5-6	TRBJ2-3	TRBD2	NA	TGTGCCAGCAGCTTACAGCGGGAGGACTCTAGCACAGATACGCAGTATTTT	CASSLQREDSSTDTQYF
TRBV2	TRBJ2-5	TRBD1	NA	TGTGCCAGCACCGGACAGGGTAGGGAGACCCAGTACTTC	CASTGQGRETQYF
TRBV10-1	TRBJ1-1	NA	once	TGCGCCAGCATGCGGACACCACTTAACACTGAAGCTTTCTTT	CASMRTPLNTEAFF
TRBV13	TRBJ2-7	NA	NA	TGTGCCAGCAGCTCCGACACCTACGAGCAGTACTTC	CASSSDTYEQYF
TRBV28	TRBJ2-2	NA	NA	TGTGCCAGCAGTGACGACGGAGGGACCGGGGAGCTGTTTTTT	CASSDDGGTGELFF
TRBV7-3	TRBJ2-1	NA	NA	TGTGCCAGCAGCTCCGGGGCCTACAATGAGCAGTTCTTC	CASSSGAYNEQFF
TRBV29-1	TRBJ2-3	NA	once	TGCAGCGTTGACGGGAGTAGCACAGATACGCAGTATTTT	CSVDGSSTDTQYF
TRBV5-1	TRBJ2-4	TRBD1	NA	TGCGCCAGCAGCCTGGACAGGGTCCAGCAGTACTTC	CASSLDRVQQYF
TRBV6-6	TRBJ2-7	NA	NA	TGTGCCAGCACGGAGAGTCCTGGGTCCGAGCAGTACTTC	CASTESPGSEQYF